This record covers a single T cell receptor (beta chain). As yet, its antigen is unknown. The record originates from a study of T cells in narcolepsy. Study-wide background: Patients with NT1 or NT2 and healthy control donors were enrolled. Notes on the study in general: Autoreactive HCRT-specific and TRIB2-specific clonotypes were marked in same-patient CSF-versus-blood CD4+ comparisons. Healthy controls reportedly lacked the autoreactive clonotypes serially found in patients' blood. Some memory CD4+ repertoires had no autoreactive clone sequences.

The V gene's germline CDR1 is MGHRA and CDR2 YSYEKL. Trimming shortened V by 2 bases and J by 5 bases, and 21 bases separated the two germline ends. The CDR3 loop spans 18 amino acids. TCRdb keeps only in-frame clones here, not all; method: immunoSEQ multiplex PCR. The sample holds some 32,000 clones; roughly four fifths are singletons and the top ten take roughly 1%. The chain couples TRBV4-1 to TRBJ1-4; D is unresolved. The sequenced sample consisted of CD45RA- memory CD4+ T cells from PBMCs. The sequence came from a human donor with narcolepsy. CDR3 nucleotides: TGCGCCAGCAGCCAATACGCGAGAGCTTCGGAGTCCAATGAAAAACTGTTTTTT. This encodes CASSQYARASESNEKLFF.